These 22 T cell receptor beta chains were sequenced from one sample in a study of blood T cell repertoires in COVID-19. The table came from immunoSEQ multiplex PCR; TCRdb's copy has only in-frame clones and leaves some out. The sample includes some 190,000 clones, about 84% of them seen just once. Sequenced sample: PBMCs or T cells enriched from blood (not recorded which). The receptor source for this set is a man aged 40-50 years with acute COVID-19.

This clone was detected many times. The chain couples TRBV7-8 to TRBJ2-1; a weak D match, TRBD1 (7 bases). Germline CDR1 SGHVS, CDR2 FQNEAQ. Trimming stripped 3 bases from V and 5 bases from J, with 20 bases between. The CDR3 length is 17 residues. This chain's CDR3 is CASSFWSRDSPNNEQFF. CDR3 nucleotides: TGTGCCAGCAGCTTTTGGTCGCGGGACAGCCCAAACAATGAGCAGTTCTTC. Complete variable domain (other parts from reference TRBV7-8 and TRBJ2-1): GAGVSQSPRYKVAKRGQDVALRCDPISGHVSLFWYQQALGQGPEFLTYFQNEAQLDKSGLPSDRFFAERPEGSVSTLKIQRTQQEDSAVYLCASSFWSRDSPNNEQFFGPGTRLTVL.

The CDR3 loop is CASSWGLAGAGQANEQFF. CDR3 in DNA: TGTGCCAGCAGTTGGGGACTAGCGGGAGCAGGCCAGGCCAATGAGCAGTTCTTC. The chain recombines TRBV27 with TRBJ2-1, with 14 bases fitting TRBD2. Trimming removed 4 bases from V and 6 bases from J; junction bases left unmatched: 11. Germline-derived CDR1 and CDR2 are MNHEY and SMNVEV (reference sequence). The CDR3 loop spans 18 amino acids.

The chain couples TRBV19 to TRBJ1-1, with D possibly being TRBD1 (6 bases). Trimming removed 2 bases from V and 0 bases from J, with 13 bases in between. The CDR3 has 16 residues. Germline loops: CDR1 LNHDA, CDR2 SQIVND (reference sequence). CDR3 nucleotide sequence: TGTGCCAGTAGTATATCCCCCACAGGGCTGAACACTGAAGCTTTCTTT. Its translation is CASSISPTGLNTEAFF. Full variable domain (missing parts from reference TRBV19 and TRBJ1-1): DGGITQSPKYLFRKEGQNVTLSCEQNLNHDAMYWYRQDPGQGLRLIYYSQIVNDFQKGDIAEGYSVSREKKESFPLTVTSAQKNPTAFYLCASSISPTGLNTEAFFGQGTRLTVV.

This clone was seen only a few times. The genes are TRBV27 and TRBJ2-4, with D maybe TRBD1 (7 bases). This CDR3 region has 18 residues. V lost 6 bases and J lost 0, with 21 bases in between. Germline values: CDR1 MNHEY, CDR2 SMNVEV (reference sequence). The CDR3 loop is CASRTGRGESLAKNIQYF. The CDR3 DNA is TGTGCCAGCAGGACAGGGCGGGGCGAAAGTTTAGCCAAAAACATTCAGTACTTC.

V and J are TRBV30 and TRBJ2-2; D not certain. Germline CDR1 reads GTSNPN; CDR2 reads SVGIG (reference sequence). This CDR3 is built from 14 residues. V gave up 2 bases and J gave up 4 bases, with 11 bases separating them. CDR3 residues: CAWSLRLSTGELFF. Here the CDR3 DNA reads TGTGCCTGGAGTCTCCGACTCAGCACCGGGGAGCTGTTTTTT.

This sequence joins TRBV6-5 and TRBJ2-7; 11 nucleotides align to TRBD2. The CDR3 length is 15 residues. V shed 5 bases, J shed 4 bases, and the junction held 7 bases outside the gene matches. The germline V gene has CDR1 MNHEY and CDR2 SVGAGI. The CDR3: CASSLAGTSGYEQYF. CDR3 nucleotide sequence: TGTGCCAGCAGTCTGGCCGGGACTAGCGGTTACGAGCAGTACTTC.

V and J are TRBV18 and TRBJ2-3; D possibly corresponds to TRBD2 (6 bases). The V gene lost 0 bases and the J gene lost 5 bases, with 9 bases spanning the gap. This CDR3 region has 14 residues. Germline values: CDR1 KGHSH, CDR2 LQKENI. The CDR3 DNA follows: TGTGCCAGCTCACCACCGGGGGGTATAGATACGCAGTATTTT. Protein product: CASSPPGGIDTQYF.

The V and J genes are TRBV25-1 and TRBJ2-1; TRBD1 is a possible D gene (6 bases). CDR1 MGHDK and CDR2 SYGVNS come from the germline V gene. The CDR3 sequence is 13 residues long. V was pared by 8 bases and J by 5 bases, with 13 bases between. CDR3 nucleotide sequence: TGTGCCAGCTGCGCCGGGGACAACAATGAGCAGTTCTTC. Translating gives CASCAGDNNEQFF.

This chain joins TRBV15 and TRBJ2-4; D may be TRBD2 (5 bases). This CDR3 contains 15 residues. The ends were cut back, 2 bases at V and 7 bases at J, with 15 bases in the middle. Per germline, CDR1 LNHNV and CDR2 YYDKDF (reference sequence). The CDR3 DNA follows: TGTGCCACCAGCAGATACGGGATGGCACTTAACATTCAGTACTTC. This encodes CATSRYGMALNIQYF.

The V call is TRBV28, the J call TRBJ1-6; 7 positions match TRBD1. Germline CDR1 and CDR2: MDHEN and SYDVKM. The junction had 3 bases not matched to a gene; V was cut back by 3 bases and J by 4 bases. CDR3 length equals 15 residues. CDR3 loop: CASSLGQIYNSPLHF. The CDR3 DNA follows: TGTGCCAGCAGTTTGGGACAGATATATAATTCACCCCTCCACTTT.

The genes are TRBV2 and TRBJ2-5; unclear D gene. The CDR3 spans 12 residues. Germline values: CDR1 SNHLY, CDR2 FYNNEI. V shed 2 bases and J shed 6 bases, with 7 bases lying between them. The CDR3 DNA reads as TGTGCCAGCAGTGAACGTAGCAAGACCCAGTACTTC. The encoded protein is CASSERSKTQYF.

The chain recombines TRBV6-5 with TRBJ1-6; D call uncertain. The CDR3 is made up of 14 amino acids. The V and J ends lost 2 bases and 11 bases respectively, with 13 bases between them. Germline assignment: CDR1 MNHEY and CDR2 SVGAGI. This CDR3 is CASSYRRSGTPLHF. DNA for the CDR3: TGTGCCAGCAGTTACCGACGGAGTGGTACACCCCTCCACTTT.

This chain joins TRBV21-1 and TRBJ2-7; TRBD1 is taken as the D call from the table, unchecked against the DNA. TRBV21-1 is a listed pseudogene. The CDR3 spans 14 residues. In nucleotides, the CDR3 is TGTGCCAGCAGCAAGGACAGGGGAGGATACGAGCAGTACTTC. It is translated as CASSKDRGGYEQYF.

This clone showed up just once. The genes are TRBV5-1 and TRBJ1-1; the match to TRBD1 covers 7 bases. V gave up 4 bases and J gave up 9 bases; unmatched junction bases: 15. This CDR3 region has 15 residues. Germline V gene data show CDR1 as SGHRS and CDR2 as YFSETQ. The CDR3 spells CASSEVTGLRNKAFF. The DNA for the CDR3 is TGCGCCAGCAGCGAGGTGACAGGGTTGCGGAACAAAGCTTTCTTT.

The chain links TRBV6-5 to TRBJ2-7, with a tentative D call TRBD2 (6 bases). Looked up from germline, CDR1 is MNHEY and CDR2 is SVGAGI. V was shortened by 0 bases and J by 5 bases, with 11 bases between the two germline ends. CDR3 size: 14 residues. The CDR3 loop reads CASSYSEAGNEQYF. In nucleotides, the CDR3 is TGTGCCAGCAGTTACTCAGAGGCGGGAAACGAGCAGTACTTC.

The rearrangement links TRBV18 to TRBJ1-1; the match to TRBD1 covers 8 bases. CDR3 length equals 14 residues. Trimming at V came to 4 bases and at J to 4 bases, leaving 5 bases not matched to a gene. Germline CDR1 is KGHSH and CDR2 is LQKENI. Here the CDR3 reads CASSQGQGSTEAFF. CDR3 nucleotides: TGTGCCAGCTCACAAGGACAGGGTAGCACTGAAGCTTTCTTT.

The chain recombines TRBV27 with TRBJ2-1; 9 nucleotides match TRBD1. The CDR3 extends over 16 amino acids. From germline, CDR1 is MNHEY and CDR2 SMNVEV (reference sequence). After removal of 1 base from V and 3 bases from J, the junction contained 4 bases not matched to a gene. In DNA form, the CDR3 reads TGTGCCAGCAGTTTATGGGGACAGGGATACTACAATGAGCAGTTCTTC. Its protein product is CASSLWGQGYYNEQFF.

This clone was detected only a few times. The rearrangement links TRBV9 to TRBJ1-1, with 8 bases identical to TRBD1. The germline CDR1 and CDR2 sequences are SGDLS and YYNGEE. The length of the CDR3 is 13 residues. V dropped 4 bases and J dropped 10; count of bases not matched to a gene: 9. The CDR3 here is CASSSRTGFRAFF. The DNA of the CDR3 is TGTGCCAGCAGCTCCCGGACAGGGTTTAGAGCTTTCTTT. Full variable domain (missing parts from reference TRBV9 and TRBJ1-1): DSGVTQTPKHLITATGQRVTLRCSPRSGDLSVYWYQQSLDQGLQFLIQYYNGEERAKGNILERFSAQQFPDLHSELNLSSLELGDSALYFCASSSRTGFRAFFGQGTRLTVV.

This rearrangement joins TRBV5-6 to TRBJ1-1; TRBD1 agrees at 7 bases. The V segment lost 4 bases and the J segment 2 bases; nucleotides outside the gene matches: 8. Germline V gene data show CDR1 as SGHDT and CDR2 as YYEEEE. CDR3 size: 15 residues. CDR3 DNA sequence: TGTGCCAGCAGCCCCCCCGGGACAGTAAACACTGAAGCTTTCTTT. Translating it yields CASSPPGTVNTEAFF.

The rearrangement joins TRBV9 to TRBJ2-3; tentative D call: TRBD2 (7 bases). Trimming left V 0 bases short and J 2 bases short, with 16 bases between. This CDR3 is built from 17 residues. Germline V gives CDR1 SGDLS, CDR2 YYNGEE. In nucleotides, the CDR3 is TGTGCCAGCAGCGTAGGAGGGGGGGACCGACTCACAGATACGCAGTATTTT. Translation gives CASSVGGGDRLTDTQYF.

The chain uses TRBV2 and TRBJ2-5, with D perhaps TRBD2 (6 bases). The CDR3 consists of 13 residues. Per the germline V gene, CDR1 is SNHLY and CDR2 is FYNNEI. Between the trimmed V and J ends, which lost 8 bases and 7 bases, there was a span of 17 bases. The CDR3 DNA sequence: TGTGCCAGCCTCTTTGCGGGAACTGGGACCCAGTACTTC. The encoded protein is CASLFAGTGTQYF.

The genes are TRBV3-1 (or the pseudogene TRBV3-2) and TRBJ1-6; 8 bases are shared with TRBD1. V lost 10 bases, J lost 5 bases, and 7 bases stayed unmatched. Germline V CDR1 and CDR2: LGHDT, YNNKEL (reference sequence). The CDR3 extends over 14 amino acids. CDR3 region: CATSDRGNNSPLHF. CDR3 sequence (DNA): TGTGCCACCTCTGACAGGGGAAATAATTCACCCCTCCACTTT.